This T cell receptor beta chain is from a study of control samples from healthy donors and cancer patients. Germline V gene data show CDR1 as SNHLY and CDR2 as FYNNEI. Between the trimmed V and J ends, which lost 7 bases and 4 bases, there was a span of 13 bases. The CDR3 is 13 residues long. Sequencing was performed with immunoSEQ multiplex PCR; in TCRdb, only in-frame clones are kept and a portion is missing. This sample has about 410,000 clones; 75% to 95% occur once, and the top ten carry around 6.5%. Sequenced sample: PBMCs. This TCR was sampled from a man aged 40-49 years with head and neck cancer. The chain is built from TRBV2 and TRBJ1-1, with D possibly TRBD1 on 6 matching bases. As DNA, the CDR3 is TGTGCCAGCACCTCAAGGGGGGGCACTGAAGCTTTCTTT. It codes for CASTSRGGTEAFF.